One sample yielded the 18 T cell receptor beta chains listed below, sequenced in a study of blood T cell repertoires in COVID-19. Libraries were prepared by immunoSEQ multiplex PCR; TCRdb keeps only in-frame clonotypes and omits some of them. Of approximately 70,000 clones detected, approximately 90% appear once; the ten largest clones hold 2.5% to 3%. The material sequenced was peripheral blood. All receptors come from a man aged 45-60 years with COVID-19, enrolled during active disease.

The chain is built from TRBV9 and TRBJ1-6; 7 bases line up with TRBD1. Germline CDR1 is SGDLS and CDR2 is YYNGEE. CDR3 size: 14 residues. Trimming took 2 bases from V and 7 from J; bases not matched to a gene: 3. CDR3 residues: CASSVGTVNSPLHF. The CDR3 coding sequence is TGTGCCAGCAGCGTGGGGACAGTCAATTCACCCCTCCACTTT.

The chain uses TRBV20-1 and TRBJ2-7; 8 bases agree with TRBD1. The junction had 12 bases not matched to a gene; V was cut back by 3 bases and J by 5 bases. Per germline, CDR1 DFQATT and CDR2 SNEGSKA (reference sequence). The CDR3 is 15 amino acids. CDR3 region: CSASGKQGDVDEQYF. CDR3 DNA: TGCAGTGCTAGTGGAAAACAGGGGGACGTCGACGAGCAGTACTTC.

This chain joins TRBV29-1 and TRBJ2-3, with D possibly TRBD2 on 5 matching bases. Trimming left V 6 bases short and J 3 bases short, with 19 bases between. CDR1 and CDR2 from the germline V gene are SQVTM and ANQGSEA. The CDR3 is 15 residues long. This CDR3 reads CSVLRGGSRTDTQYF. The DNA for the CDR3 is TGCAGCGTCCTAAGAGGCGGGTCGAGGACAGATACGCAGTATTTT.

V gene TRBV18 combines with J gene TRBJ1-1; D not resolved. Germline lookup yields CDR1 KGHSH and CDR2 LQKENI. The CDR3 consists of 15 residues. With 3 bases removed from V and 3 bases from J, the gap between germline ends came to 14 bases. The CDR3 DNA sequence: TGTGCCAGCTCACCCCGAATGGGCGCCGACACTGAAGCTTTCTTT. It is translated as CASSPRMGADTEAFF.

The chain recombines TRBV3-1 (or the pseudogene TRBV3-2) with TRBJ1-2, with a tentative D call TRBD1 (5 bases). The germline V gene encodes CDR1 LGHDT and CDR2 YNNKEL (reference sequence). This CDR3 has 14 amino acids. Trimming removed 0 bases from V and 6 bases from J, with 11 bases in between. DNA of the CDR3: TGTGCCAGCAGCCAAGATCAGGGTTTCGATGGCTACACCTTC. Translated, it gives CASSQDQGFDGYTF.

The V and J genes are TRBV7-9 and TRBJ1-1; weak D call: TRBD1 (6 bases). Germline V CDR1 and CDR2: SEHNR, FQNEAQ (reference sequence). The CDR3 spans 14 residues. V was shortened by 3 bases and J by 6 bases, with 14 bases between the two germline ends. CDR3 protein: CASSFSVEGAEAFF. The CDR3 coding sequence is TGTGCCAGCAGCTTCAGTGTAGAGGGGGCTGAAGCTTTCTTT.

The V call is TRBV28, the J call TRBJ2-3, with 14 bases identical to TRBD2. Germline CDR1 reads MDHEN; CDR2 reads SYDVKM. This CDR3 has 16 residues. V was clipped by 5 bases and J by 4 bases; unmatched bases: 5. The DNA for the CDR3 is TGTGCCAGCAGTGAGACTAGCGGGAGGGACCCAGATACGCAGTATTTT. Its translation is CASSETSGRDPDTQYF. Variable domain in full (rest from reference TRBV28 and TRBJ2-3): DVKVTQSSRYLVKRTGEKVFLECVQDMDHENMFWYRQDPGLGLRLIYFSYDVKMKEKGDIPEGYSVSREKKERFSLILESASTNQTSMYLCASSETSGRDPDTQYFGPGTRLTVL.

This chain uses TRBV19 with TRBJ1-5, with 9 bases that match TRBD1. With 9 bases clipped from V and 0 bases from J, the junction kept 15 bases outside the gene matches. Germline V gives CDR1 LNHDA, CDR2 SQIVND (reference sequence). The CDR3 totals 18 residues. CDR3 in DNA: TGTGCCAGCTCCTATTCCGGACAGGGGACTTTTAGCAATCAGCCCCAGCATTTT. Translation gives CASSYSGQGTFSNQPQHF.

The chain uses TRBV7-9 and TRBJ2-7; TRBD1 matches 7 bases. Germline V gene data show CDR1 as SEHNR and CDR2 as FQNEAQ (reference sequence). CDR3 length: 12 residues. With V trimmed by 6 bases and J by 7 bases, 6 bases remained unmatched. CDR3 DNA: TGTGCCAGCAGTTCATCAGGGGGAGAGCAGTACGTC. This sequence encodes CASSSSGGEQYV.

This chain connects TRBV6-6 to TRBJ2-2, with 10 bases fitting TRBD1. The CDR3 runs to 15 residues. The germline CDR1 and CDR2 sequences are MNHNY and SVGAGI (reference sequence). The trim removed 5 bases at V and 10 bases at J, leaving 10 bases unmatched. CDR3 bases: TGTGCCAGCAGTATGACAGGGGGCGGAGGTTCGGAGCTGTTTTTT. It encodes CASSMTGGGGSELFF.

This chain links TRBV19 with TRBJ2-2; 10 nucleotides match TRBD2. The germline gives CDR1 LNHDA, CDR2 SQIVND (reference sequence). Germline trimming cut 3 bases from V and 6 bases from J; bases unmatched to any gene: 7. The CDR3 runs to 16 residues. The chain's CDR3 is CASSISSGSSPGELFF. The CDR3 DNA sequence: TGTGCCAGTAGTATTTCTAGCGGGAGTTCCCCCGGGGAGCTGTTTTTT.

The chain combines TRBV5-4 with TRBJ1-4; tentative D call: TRBD1 (5 bases). Germline V CDR1 and CDR2: SGHNT, YYREEE (reference sequence). V lost 0 bases and J 8 bases, leaving 17 bases between the germline ends. The CDR3 is made up of 16 amino acids. CDR3 protein: CASSLGGRVVDEKLFF. The CDR3 region has the DNA TGTGCCAGCAGCTTGGGGGGCAGGGTGGTAGACGAAAAACTGTTTTTT.

The DNA for the CDR3 is TGTGCCAGCAGTCTTACAGGGGCAACTAATGAAAAACTGTTTTTT. Amino acids: CASSLTGATNEKLFF. The rearrangement links TRBV28 to TRBJ1-4, with TRBD1 matching 7 bases. Germline lookup yields CDR1 MDHEN and CDR2 SYDVKM. V lost 5 bases and J lost 0; bases outside the gene matches: 3. The CDR3 runs to 15 residues.

The rearrangement links TRBV7-6 to TRBJ1-3, with 7 bases matching TRBD1. CDR3 length: 16 amino acids. Germline loops: CDR1 SGHVS, CDR2 FNYEAQ. After removal of 8 bases from V and 0 bases from J, the junction contained 10 bases not matched to a gene. CDR3 residues: CASSARAGGSGNTIYF. The DNA of the CDR3 is TGTGCCAGCTCCGCCCGGGCAGGGGGCTCTGGAAACACCATATATTTT. Full variable domain (remainder filled in from reference TRBV7-6 and TRBJ1-3): GAGVSQSPRYKVTKRGQDVALRCDPISGHVSLYWYRQALGQGPEFLTYFNYEAQQDKSGLPNDRFSAERPEGSISTLTIQRTEQRDSAMYRCASSARAGGSGNTIYFGEGSWLTVV.

V is TRBV11-2 and J is TRBJ2-5, with D tentatively TRBD2 (5 bases). V was cut by 3 bases and J by 5 bases, with 22 bases left in between. CDR1 is SGHAT, CDR2 FQNNGV, per germline. This CDR3 region has 17 residues. The CDR3 region is CASSFMGSAVLGETQYF. Here the CDR3 DNA reads TGTGCCAGCAGCTTCATGGGGAGTGCGGTATTGGGGGAGACCCAGTACTTC.

This chain joins TRBV5-4 and TRBJ2-5; 8 nucleotides agree with TRBD1. V dropped 4 bases and J dropped 4; count of bases not matched to a gene: 3. Per germline, CDR1 SGHNT and CDR2 YYREEE (reference sequence). This CDR3 spans 13 amino acids. CDR3 sequence reads: CASSLQGGETQYF. The CDR3 coding sequence is TGTGCCAGCAGCCTACAGGGGGGAGAGACCCAGTACTTC.

The chain couples TRBV20-1 to TRBJ2-2; tentatively, D is TRBD2 (6 bases). Trimming shortened V by 6 bases and J by 0 bases, and 11 bases separated the two germline ends. This CDR3 is 14 amino acids long. Germline V gene lookup returns CDR1 DFQATT and CDR2 SNEGSKA (reference sequence). CDR3 DNA sequence: TGCAGTGCGAGTCGGGGGTCGAACACCGGGGAGCTGTTTTTT. Protein sequence: CSASRGSNTGELFF.

V usage is TRBV5-4 and J usage is TRBJ1-1; D might be TRBD1 (5 bases). The V and J ends lost 7 bases and 0 bases respectively, with 16 bases between them. The CDR3 runs 15 residues. Germline V gene lookup returns CDR1 SGHNT and CDR2 YYREEE (reference sequence). The chain's CDR3 is CASSTRQNLNTEAFF. The CDR3 bases are TGTGCCAGCTCGACGAGACAGAATTTGAACACTGAAGCTTTCTTT.